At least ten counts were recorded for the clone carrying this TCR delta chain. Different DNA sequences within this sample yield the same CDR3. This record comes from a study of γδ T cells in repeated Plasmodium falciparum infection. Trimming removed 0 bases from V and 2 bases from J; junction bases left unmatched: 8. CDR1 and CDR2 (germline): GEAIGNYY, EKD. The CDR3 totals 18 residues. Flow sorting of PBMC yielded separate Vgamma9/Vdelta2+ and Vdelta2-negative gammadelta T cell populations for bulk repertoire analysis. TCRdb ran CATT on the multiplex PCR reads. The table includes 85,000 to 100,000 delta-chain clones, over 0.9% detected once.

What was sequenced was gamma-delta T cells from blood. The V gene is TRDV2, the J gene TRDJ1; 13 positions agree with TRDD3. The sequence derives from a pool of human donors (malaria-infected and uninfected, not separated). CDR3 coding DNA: TGTGCCTGTGACACCGTCCTACTGGGGGATACGCTGACCGATAAACTCATCTTT. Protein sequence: CACDTVLLGDTLTDKLIF.